The next 23 T cell receptor beta chains were all read from a single sample in a study of T cell responses to AZD1222 COVID-19 vaccine. Sequencing used immunoSEQ multiplex PCR; TCRdb keeps in-frame clones, though not all of them. The sample shows under 150,000 clones, 85% to 90% of them seen only once. The sequenced sample was peripheral blood, obtained on day 0 of AZD1222 vaccination. The receptors here all came from an adult in good health.

The gene calls are TRBV7-2 and TRBJ1-2, with 10 positions matching TRBD1. The CDR3 covers 12 residues. V gave up 8 bases and J gave up 7 bases; unmatched junction bases: 4. Germline V gives CDR1 SGHTA, CDR2 FQGNSA. Written as DNA, the CDR3 is TGTGCCAGCCCGACAGGGGGCTTTGGCTACACCTTC. Its protein is CASPTGGFGYTF. Full variable domain (missing parts from reference TRBV7-2 and TRBJ1-2): GAGVSQSPSNKVTEKGKDVELRCDPISGHTALYWYRQSLGQGLEFLIYFQGNSAPDKSGLPSDRFSAERTGGSVSTLTIQRTQQEDSAVYLCASPTGGFGYTFGSGTRLTVV.

V usage is TRBV7-9 and J usage is TRBJ2-7; no reliable D call. Germline CDR1 and CDR2: SEHNR and FQNEAQ (reference sequence). The CDR3 has 16 residues. V lost 2 bases to trimming and J lost 5 bases, with 19 bases between them. The CDR3 coding sequence is TGTGCCAGCAGCTTAAGGGATTCAAAAAAAGTGGACGAGCAGTACTTC. Its translation is CASSLRDSKKVDEQYF.

The chain employs TRBV7-8 and TRBJ1-1; D uncertain. Germline V gives CDR1 SGHVS, CDR2 FQNEAQ. This CDR3 spans 14 amino acids. Trimming left V 0 bases short and J 1 base short, with 6 bases between. CDR3 sequence (DNA): TGTGCCAGCAGCTTAGCGGGAGAGAACACTGAAGCTTTCTTT. The encoded protein is CASSLAGENTEAFF.

As DNA, the CDR3 is TGCGCCAGCAGCCCCAGGGAGGGGGGTAGCAATCAGCCCCAGCATTTT. Protein product: CASSPREGGSNQPQHF. The rearrangement joins TRBV4-1 to TRBJ1-5; D perhaps matches TRBD1 (6 bases). CDR3 length equals 16 residues. Per the germline V gene, CDR1 is MGHRA and CDR2 is YSYEKL. V shed 4 bases and J shed 0 bases, with 13 bases lying between them.

The chain links TRBV7-9 to TRBJ1-2; D is perhaps TRBD1 (5 bases). The germline CDR1 and CDR2 sequences are SEHNR and FQNEAQ (reference sequence). V dropped 4 bases and J dropped 2 bases, with 8 bases sitting between them. This CDR3 has 13 amino acids. The CDR3 region is CASSSTANYGYTF. CDR3 nucleotides: TGTGCCAGCAGCTCGACAGCAAACTATGGCTACACCTTC.

CDR3 nucleotides: TGTGCCATCAGTGAGTCGAATCCTTCGGGGACGGGTGAAGCTTTCTTT. Encoded protein: CAISESNPSGTGEAFF. The chain carries TRBV10-3 and TRBJ1-1; perhaps TRBD1 as D (5 bases). This CDR3 has 16 amino acids. V was clipped by 0 bases and J by 7 bases, with 18 bases between them. Per the germline V gene, CDR1 is ENHRY and CDR2 is SYGVKD.

The chain employs TRBV7-9 and TRBJ1-6; no clear D. This CDR3 spans 14 amino acids. Trimming stripped 2 bases from V and 3 bases from J, with 5 bases between. CDR1 SEHNR and CDR2 FQNEAQ come from the germline V gene (reference sequence). CDR3 sequence reads: CASSLLNYNSPLHF. The CDR3 region has the DNA TGTGCCAGCAGCTTACTTAACTATAATTCACCCCTCCACTTT.

V is TRBV2 and J is TRBJ2-7; the match to TRBD2 covers 13 bases. Germline CDR1 reads SNHLY; CDR2 reads FYNNEI. The CDR3 sequence is 15 residues long. V was clipped by 7 bases and J by 7 bases; unmatched bases: 10. For the CDR3, the DNA is TGTGCCAGCAAAACTAGCGGGAGGGCTCTTTGGGAGCAGTACTTC. Amino acids: CASKTSGRALWEQYF.

Details on this clone: The germline gene is not matched at one end of the junction; a read error may be the cause. This sequence joins TRBV20-1 and TRBJ1-2, with unresolved D. The CDR3 runs 11 residues. Per the germline V gene, CDR1 is DFQATT and CDR2 is SNEGSKA (reference sequence). The CDR3 coding sequence is TGCAGTGCTACCAACCCAAAGAGTTCCCTCTTC. The encoded protein is CSATNPKSSLF.

The chain recombines TRBV6-2 or TRBV6-3 with TRBJ2-5; 11 bases map to TRBD2. Germline CDR1 is MNHEY and CDR2 is SVGEGT. The CDR3 sequence is 15 residues long. V gave up 2 bases and J gave up 4 bases; unmatched junction bases: 3. CDR3 amino acids: CASSYAGLAGETQYF. CDR3 nucleotides: TGTGCCAGCAGTTACGCTGGACTAGCGGGAGAGACCCAGTACTTC.

V usage is TRBV27 and J usage is TRBJ2-3, with D possibly matching TRBD1 (8 bases). Germline CDR1 is MNHEY and CDR2 is SMNVEV (reference sequence). This CDR3 contains 15 residues. Trimming took off 1 base at V and 4 bases at J, with 12 bases between the two ends. CDR3 bases: TGTGCCAGCAGTTTATGGACAGGGAGGGCAGATACGCAGTATTTT. Residues: CASSLWTGRADTQYF.

The chain uses TRBV3-1 (or the pseudogene TRBV3-2) and TRBJ1-1; D gene unclear. Germline V lookup: CDR1 LGHDT, CDR2 YNNKEL (reference sequence). The length of the CDR3 is 15 residues. Trimming removed 1 base from V and 0 bases from J, with 9 bases in between. The CDR3 here is CASSQGLGVNTEAFF. CDR3 bases: TGTGCCAGCAGCCAAGGACTCGGGGTGAACACTGAAGCTTTCTTT.

The chain recombines TRBV18 with TRBJ2-1, with D maybe TRBD2 (6 bases). Germline V gives CDR1 KGHSH, CDR2 LQKENI. V was cut by 8 bases and J by 2 bases, with 19 bases left in between. This CDR3 is 16 amino acids long. The CDR3 coding sequence is TGTGCCAGCACCGGGACCCAGCGGGCTACCTACAATGAGCAGTTCTTC. It yields the protein CASTGTQRATYNEQFF.

The V gene is TRBV18, the J gene TRBJ2-4; 8 bases line up with TRBD1. Germline V gene data show CDR1 as KGHSH and CDR2 as LQKENI. The CDR3 is 14 residues long. The V and J ends lost 2 bases and 3 bases, in that order; junction bases with no gene match: 0. The CDR3 DNA reads as TGTGCCAGCTCACCAGGACAGGGCAAAAACATTCAGTACTTC. This sequence encodes CASSPGQGKNIQYF.

This sequence joins TRBV6-5 and TRBJ2-7; TRBD1 matches 7 bases. J was trimmed by 1 base and V by 6 bases; bases with no gene match: 9. Germline loops: CDR1 MNHEY, CDR2 SVGAGI. This CDR3 contains 15 residues. The CDR3 sequence is CASSSSGTASYEQYF. As DNA, the CDR3 is TGTGCCAGCAGCTCCTCCGGGACAGCGTCCTACGAGCAGTACTTC.

The V gene is TRBV19, the J gene TRBJ1-5; D perhaps matches TRBD1 (6 bases). The V and J ends lost 5 bases and 6 bases respectively, with 17 bases between them. Germline V CDR1 and CDR2: LNHDA, SQIVND (reference sequence). CDR3 length: 15 residues. The CDR3 spells CASSSRGAFGQPQHF. CDR3 DNA sequence: TGTGCCAGTAGTTCTCGGGGGGCTTTTGGTCAGCCCCAGCATTTT.

The chain links TRBV6-6 to TRBJ1-1; D perhaps matches TRBD1 (6 bases). Trimming removed 11 bases from V and 4 bases from J, with 23 bases in between. Per germline, CDR1 MNHNY and CDR2 SVGAGI (reference sequence). The CDR3 extends over 15 amino acids. CDR3 DNA: TGTGCCGTACTTGGAGGGGGGTCTAGGGGCACTGAAGCTTTCTTT. Protein product: CAVLGGGSRGTEAFF.

The CDR3 sequence: CASSHLTTPSGSYNEQFF. The CDR3 bases are TGTGCCAGCAGCCATCTAACGACCCCTAGCGGGTCATACAATGAGCAGTTCTTC. The rearrangement joins TRBV3-1 (or the pseudogene TRBV3-2) to TRBJ2-1, with TRBD2 matching over 8 bases. The CDR3 consists of 18 residues. Germline trimming cut 3 bases from V and 4 bases from J; bases unmatched to any gene: 14. CDR1 is LGHDT, CDR2 YNNKEL, per germline (reference sequence).

V gene TRBV14 combines with J gene TRBJ2-3; D is possibly TRBD1 or TRBD2 (5 bases each). Germline V gene lookup returns CDR1 SGHDN and CDR2 FVKESK. Trimming removed 2 bases from V and 4 bases from J, with 10 bases in between. The CDR3 contains 14 residues. Written as DNA, the CDR3 is TGTGCCAGCAGCCAATTTCGAGGGGCAGATACGCAGTATTTT. Residues: CASSQFRGADTQYF.

This rearrangement joins TRBV7-2 to TRBJ2-3, with TRBD2 identical over 10 bases. Germline trimming cut 3 bases from V and 5 bases from J; bases unmatched to any gene: 2. CDR1 is SGHTA and CDR2 is FQGNSA in the germline V gene. The length of the CDR3 is 14 residues. The CDR3 nucleotides read TGTGCCAGCAGCTTGAGACTAGCGGGAGATACGCAGTATTTT. Translation gives CASSLRLAGDTQYF.

This chain connects TRBV30 to TRBJ1-1; unclear D gene. Germline V CDR1 and CDR2: GTSNPN, SVGIG (reference sequence). V was clipped by 5 bases and J by 3 bases, with 13 bases between them. The CDR3 has 13 amino acids. In DNA form, the CDR3 reads TGTGCCTGGGGTAGAGACCTTTACACTGAAGCTTTCTTT. Protein product: CAWGRDLYTEAFF.

This chain connects TRBV5-6 to TRBJ1-2, with a weak D call TRBD1 (5 bases). Germline values: CDR1 SGHDT, CDR2 YYEEEE. V lost 4 bases and J lost 2, with 12 bases in between. The length of the CDR3 is 14 residues. CDR3 nucleotides: TGTGCCAGCAGCCCTCACGGGGGGAACTATGGCTACACCTTC. This translates into CASSPHGGNYGYTF. Supplemented by reference TRBV5-6 and TRBJ1-2, the full variable domain reads DAGVTQSPTHLIKTRGQQVTLRCSPKSGHDTVSWYQQALGQGPQFIFQYYEEEERQRGNFPDRFSGHQFPNYSSELNVNALLLGDSALYLCASSPHGGNYGYTFGSGTRLTVV.

This chain connects TRBV7-9 to TRBJ2-1; TRBD1 matches at 10 bases. V gave up 3 bases and J gave up 12 bases; unmatched junction bases: 11. This CDR3 spans 15 amino acids. CDR1 SEHNR and CDR2 FQNEAQ come from the germline V gene (reference sequence). The CDR3 protein is CASSFKTGGQVVQFF. The CDR3 DNA follows: TGTGCCAGCAGCTTTAAGACAGGGGGCCAAGTTGTGCAGTTCTTC.